Below are 23 T cell receptor beta chains sequenced from a single sample in a study of blood T cells in healthy people across ages. A sample-barcoded 5' primer and a J-beta primer mix were used in a second PCR of about 6 to 11 cycles. TCRdb processed the 5' RACE reads anew with MiXCR; each CDR3 protein has one entry. The sample carries about 800,000 distinct CDR3 sequences, 20% to 25% recorded once. This same sample was also part of a study on T cells of mothers and their children.

Sequenced material: blood. These receptors were obtained from a boy between 10 and 17 years old in good health.

This clonotype was detected a few times. This rearrangement joins TRBV20-1 to TRBJ2-5; D is possibly TRBD1 (6 bases). The V end was cut by 3 bases, the J end by 4 bases, with 18 bases between. CDR1 is DFQATT and CDR2 is SNEGSKA in the germline V gene (reference sequence). This CDR3 region has 15 residues. CDR3 sequence reads: CSARDLGGDGETQYF. Here the CDR3 DNA reads TGCAGTGCTAGGGACCTAGGGGGAGACGGAGAGACCCAGTACTTC.

The gene calls are TRBV7-9 and TRBJ1-1; D is unclear. This CDR3 has 16 residues. Germline CDR1 and CDR2: SEHNR and FQNEAQ (reference sequence). The V gene lost 4 bases and the J gene lost 4 bases, with 19 bases spanning the gap. CDR3 DNA: TGTGCCAGCAGCTCCTTACACGCGGGGAAGTTCACTGAAGCTTTCTTT. Translating it yields CASSSLHAGKFTEAFF.

This chain connects TRBV7-3 to TRBJ2-6; D remains unclear. Trimming pared 3 bases from V and 0 bases from J, leaving 15 bases between. The CDR3 is 18 residues long. Germline CDR1 SGHTA, CDR2 FQGTGA. DNA for the CDR3: TGTGCCAGCAGCTTTATGCAGACGATGAGCTCTGGGGCCAACGTCCTGACTTTC. Translated: CASSFMQTMSSGANVLTF.

This chain uses TRBV24-1 with TRBJ2-5, with TRBD2 matching over 7 bases. Germline CDR1 KGHDR, CDR2 SFDVKD. Losses at the gene ends were 3 bases for V and 2 bases for J; bases not matched to a gene: 8. The CDR3 has 16 amino acids. The CDR3 DNA is TGTGCCACCAGTGATCCGGGGGGTCGGCAACAAGAGACCCAGTACTTC. The encoded protein is CATSDPGGRQQETQYF.

V usage is TRBV7-2 and J usage is TRBJ2-5; 9 bases are a match to TRBD2. The CDR3 extends over 17 amino acids. V was clipped by 5 bases and J by 4 bases; unmatched bases: 14. Germline CDR1 reads SGHTA; CDR2 reads FQGNSA. DNA for the CDR3: TGTGCCAGCAGCCCAATACCGGGGACTAGCCGGCCAGAGACCCAGTACTTC. This sequence encodes CASSPIPGTSRPETQYF.

The chain recombines TRBV12-3 or TRBV12-4 with TRBJ2-3, with 8 bases identical to TRBD1. Trimming cost V 5 bases and J 2 bases; bases outside gene matches: 9. The CDR3 totals 16 residues. The CDR3 is CASSKDRDRLTDTQYF. The CDR3, as DNA: TGTGCCAGCAGTAAGGACCGGGACAGGCTCACAGATACGCAGTATTTT.

This clonotype was seen more than once but under ten times. For the CDR3, the DNA is TGTGCCAGCAGCTTAGTAGGGACTAGCGGGAGTCTAGAGACCCAGTACTTC. Translated: CASSLVGTSGSLETQYF. The V gene is TRBV11-2, the J gene TRBJ2-5; 14 bases align to TRBD2. Germline assignment: CDR1 SGHAT and CDR2 FQNNGV. Germline trimming cut 1 base from V and 4 bases from J; bases unmatched to any gene: 5. The CDR3 spans 17 residues.

V is TRBV7-3 and J is TRBJ2-1, with TRBD2 matching over 9 bases. Germline V CDR1 and CDR2: SGHTA, FQGTGA. The CDR3 extends over 15 amino acids. J gave up 11 bases and V 5 bases, and 13 bases lay outside the gene matches. Written as DNA, the CDR3 is TGTGCCAGCAGCCCCCTAGCGGGGCCATCCCAAAAGCAGTTCTTC. Encoded protein: CASSPLAGPSQKQFF.

The V gene is TRBV3-1, the J gene TRBJ1-4; D not resolved. The germline CDR1 and CDR2 sequences are LGHDT and YNNKEL (reference sequence). CDR3 length: 15 amino acids. V lost 1 base to trimming and J lost 4 bases, with 10 bases between them. CDR3: CASSQGPANNEKLFF. The CDR3 DNA reads TGTGCCAGCAGCCAAGGTCCTGCTAATAATGAAAAACTGTTTTTT.

The V gene is TRBV29-1, the J gene TRBJ1-3; tentatively, D is TRBD1 (5 bases). The CDR3 length is 13 residues. Germline V gives CDR1 SQVTM, CDR2 ANQGSEA. Trimming stripped 5 bases from V and 1 base from J, with 9 bases between. The CDR3 spells CSVRPGSGNTIYF. The CDR3 DNA is TGCAGCGTTCGACCAGGGTCTGGAAACACCATATATTTT. Using reference TRBV29-1 and TRBJ1-3 for the parts outside the CDR3, the full variable domain is SAVISQKPSRDICQRGTSLTIQCQVDSQVTMMFWYRQQPGQSLTLIATANQGSEATYESGFVIDKFPISRPNLTFSTLTVSNMSPEDSSIYLCSVRPGSGNTIYFGEGSWLTVV.

The V gene is TRBV27, the J gene TRBJ2-5; D remains unclear. The closer fit of TRBJ2-1 to the DNA end suggests the J call may be wrong. The V gene's germline CDR1 is MNHEY and CDR2 SMNVEV (reference sequence). The CDR3 runs 13 residues. The CDR3 is CASRLGFYNEQFF. The CDR3, as DNA: TGTGCCAGCAGGCTTGGGTTCTACAATGAGCAGTTCTTC.

The table lists this clonotype with a few counts. V gene TRBV6-1 combines with J gene TRBJ2-3; D remains unclear. Trimming removed 0 bases at V and 4 bases at J, with 5 bases between. The CDR3 extends over 13 amino acids. The germline gives CDR1 MNHNS, CDR2 SASEGT. The CDR3: CASSEAVADTQYF. The CDR3 coding sequence is TGTGCCAGCAGTGAAGCAGTCGCAGATACGCAGTATTTT.

V and J are TRBV6-5 and TRBJ2-2; the D is unclear. Germline V lookup: CDR1 MNHEY, CDR2 SVGAGI. V was cut by 1 base and J by 7 bases, with 4 bases left in between. The CDR3 has 12 amino acids. CDR3 residues: CASSYWSGELFF. DNA for the CDR3: TGTGCCAGCAGTTACTGGAGCGGGGAGCTGTTTTTT.

This clonotype showed up just once. CDR3 loop: CASSLIRGNTGELFF. CDR3 DNA: TGTGCCAGCAGCTTGATTCGGGGTAACACCGGGGAGCTGTTTTTT. This chain uses TRBV5-6 with TRBJ2-2, with D possibly matching TRBD2 (5 bases). The germline V gene has CDR1 SGHDT and CDR2 YYEEEE. The CDR3 length is 15 residues. V lost 1 base to trimming and J lost 2 bases, with 9 bases between them.

V usage is TRBV13 and J usage is TRBJ2-7; 11 bases line up with TRBD2. The J segment lost 2 bases and the V segment lost 4 bases, leaving 10 bases of the junction unmatched. Germline-derived CDR1 and CDR2 are PRHDT and FYEKMQ (reference sequence). This CDR3 has 17 amino acids. As DNA, the CDR3 is TGTGCCAGCAGCTCACTAGCGGGAGTGTCTCGCCCCTACGAGCAGTACTTC. This gives the protein CASSSLAGVSRPYEQYF.

The chain is built from TRBV4-3 and TRBJ2-7, with TRBD2 matching over 14 bases. Looked up from germline, CDR1 is LGHNA and CDR2 is YSLEER. This CDR3 is built from 18 residues. Germline trimming cut 1 base from V and 6 bases from J; bases unmatched to any gene: 11. CDR3 DNA sequence: TGCGCCAGCAGCCAAGCGACTAGCGGGAGGGCCGGGGGACCCGAGCAGTACTTC. It is translated as CASSQATSGRAGGPEQYF.

This clonotype was counted only a few times. The chain has TRBV18 and TRBJ2-5; TRBD2 matches at 11 bases. The J call is uncertain, as TRBJ2-1 better fits the DNA end. The germline CDR1 and CDR2 sequences are KGHSH and LQKENI. This CDR3 contains 15 residues. CDR3 region: CASSPMVAGGNEQFF. DNA of the CDR3: TGTGCCAGCTCACCTATGGTAGCGGGAGGGAATGAGCAGTTCTTC.

Note on this clonotype: The germline gene is not matched at one end of the junction; a read error may be the cause. This chain uses TRBV12-3 or TRBV12-4 with TRBJ1-2, with 9 bases identical to TRBD1. CDR3 length: 15 amino acids. The CDR3 coding sequence is TGTGCCAGCAGCCCTACAGGGGGCTTCGGCTATGGCTATACCTTC. Protein: CASSPTGGFGYGYTF.

The V gene is TRBV25-1, the J gene TRBJ1-5; D gene unclear. Germline V CDR1 and CDR2: MGHDK, SYGVNS. With 3 bases removed from V and 2 bases from J, the gap between germline ends came to 8 bases. This CDR3 has 14 residues. CDR3 protein: CASSDVGGNQPQHF. For the CDR3, the DNA is TGTGCCAGCAGTGACGTCGGGGGCAATCAGCCCCAGCATTTT.

The rearrangement uses TRBV20-1 and TRBJ2-7; no clear D. This CDR3 comprises 14 residues. V was clipped by 1 base and J by 0 bases, with 10 bases between them. In germline, CDR1 is DFQATT, CDR2 SNEGSKA (reference sequence). The chain's CDR3 is CSARVVRSSYEQYF. In DNA form, the CDR3 reads TGCAGTGCTAGAGTAGTCAGGAGCTCCTACGAGCAGTACTTC.

The chain uses TRBV7-2 and TRBJ2-1; TRBD1 matches 7 bases. Germline loops: CDR1 SGHTA, CDR2 FQGNSA. The CDR3 is 14 amino acids. The ends lost 5 bases at V and 4 bases at J; junction bases unmatched: 5. As DNA, the CDR3 is TGTGCCAGCAGCACAAGACAGGGATACAATGAGCAGTTCTTC. It codes for CASSTRQGYNEQFF.

The rearrangement uses TRBV7-2 and TRBJ2-5, with 10 bases lining up with TRBD2. Germline V gives CDR1 SGHTA, CDR2 FQGNSA. The CDR3 consists of 14 residues. Trimming removed 3 bases from V and 11 bases from J; junction bases left unmatched: 9. The CDR3 here is CASSLARLAGEQYF. Here the CDR3 DNA reads TGTGCCAGCAGCTTGGCCCGACTAGCGGGTGAGCAGTACTTC.

The chain uses TRBV18 and TRBJ1-1; 8 nucleotides match TRBD1. This CDR3 comprises 15 residues. V gave up 2 bases and J gave up 1 base; unmatched junction bases: 3. CDR1 is KGHSH and CDR2 is LQKENI in the germline V gene. CDR3 coding DNA: TGTGCCAGCTCACCATCGGGACAGGCGAACACTGAAGCTTTCTTT. This codes for CASSPSGQANTEAFF.